This TCR beta chain was found in a study of T-cell reconstitution after alpha-beta-depleted transplantation in children. This clonotype appeared a few times. TCRbeta library preparation incorporated unique molecular identifiers. TCRdb fed the PCR reads into MiXCR, producing one record per CDR3 protein. Among 250,000 to 350,000 distinct CDR3 sequences listed, over 8% were seen once. V lost 6 bases and J lost 3, with 17 bases in between. Germline-derived CDR1 and CDR2 are SQVTM and ANQGSEA. The length of the CDR3 is 14 residues. The sample consisted of PBMCs from the stem cell graft donor, taken from the stem cell graft. The V gene is TRBV29-1, the J gene TRBJ1-1; D remains ambiguous. The clonotype was recovered from a human donor who donated a stem cell graft to a child with SCID. CDR3 nucleotides: TGCAGCGTGCAAGCGGGCCGGGCCGACACTGAAGCTTTCTTT. Its translation is CSVQAGRADTEAFF.